The T cell receptor (beta chain) described here comes from a study of regulatory T cells in long-lasting Graves disease. Time point indicated: persistent/refractory GD, antithyroid drugs over 5 years with positive TRAb. Following extraction of RNA from PBMCs, that RNA was used to make the TCR library. The peripheral blood volume drawn was around 9.6 milliliters, and it was collected into EDTA tubes. Study outcomes and limitations: Authors noted too few samples as a limitation.

This clonotype was observed at least ten times. Its antigen is not identified. CDR3 regions were amplified by Arm-PCR using iRepertoire HTBI primers to build TCR beta libraries. Authors' analysis steps: Gene usage covered 62 TRBV and more than twelve TRBJ segments. TCRdb processed the multiplex PCR reads anew with MiXCR; each CDR3 protein has one entry. TCRdb, not the authors, supplied the V and J calls. The sample has fewer than 450,000 distinct CDR3 sequences; around 21% are singletons. This material consisted of peripheral blood mononuclear cells (PBMCs), taken when the disease was refractory, from a patient treated with antithyroid drugs. The source is a female donor with Graves disease.

The CDR3 loop reads CASSLAGATYEQYF. CDR3 coding DNA: TGCGCCAGCAGCTTGGCCGGGGCCACCTACGAGCAGTACTTC. V gene TRBV5-1 combines with J gene TRBJ2-7; D may match TRBD1 or TRBD2 (5 bases each). With 0 bases removed from V and 2 bases from J, the gap between germline ends came to 9 bases. Germline loops: CDR1 SGHRS, CDR2 YFSETQ. CDR3 length equals 14 residues. Supplemented by reference TRBV5-1 and TRBJ2-7, the full variable domain reads KAGVTQTPRYLIKTRGQQVTLSCSPISGHRSVSWYQQTPGQGLQFLFEYFSETQRNKGNFPGRFSGRQFSNSRSEMNVSTLELGDSALYLCASSLAGATYEQYFGPGTRLTVT.